Below are 4 T cell receptor beta chains sequenced from a single sample in a study of cytomegalovirus exposure and HLA in healthy donors. Assay used: immunoSEQ multiplex PCR; TCRdb lists only in-frame clones, some missing. The sample lists about 190,000 clones, roughly 86% occurring once. Sequenced input: PBMCs. The receptors were gathered from a woman under 30 in good health and CMV-seronegative.

The chain uses TRBV4-1 and TRBJ2-7; the D gene is possibly TRBD2 (7 bases). The CDR3 is made up of 13 amino acids. The germline CDR1 and CDR2 sequences are MGHRA and YSYEKL. V shed 3 bases and J shed 3 bases, with 9 bases lying between them. CDR3 residues: CASSQGGGYEQYF. As DNA, the CDR3 is TGCGCCAGCAGCCAGGGAGGGGGCTACGAGCAGTACTTC.

This sequence joins TRBV10-3 and TRBJ2-7, with TRBD2 as a possible D gene (5 bases). The CDR3 is made up of 17 amino acids. The V gene's germline CDR1 is ENHRY and CDR2 SYGVKD. Deletions cut 0 bases from V and 0 bases from J, with 15 bases between. The CDR3 here is CAISESVSGLNSYEQYF. Here the CDR3 DNA reads TGTGCCATCAGTGAGTCAGTGAGTGGACTGAACTCCTACGAGCAGTACTTC.

The chain employs TRBV25-1 and TRBJ2-7; TRBD1 aligns across 11 bases. The CDR3 runs to 15 residues. Germline CDR1 is MGHDK and CDR2 is SYGVNS. V was clipped by 4 bases and J by 2 bases; unmatched bases: 4. CDR3 bases: TGTGCCAGCAGTGGGGGACAGGGGGTTACCTACGAGCAGTACTTC. Encoded protein: CASSGGQGVTYEQYF.

This clone appeared once. This chain connects TRBV9 to TRBJ2-7, with 11 nucleotides matching TRBD2. Germline CDR1 is SGDLS and CDR2 is YYNGEE. CDR3 size: 16 residues. J gave up 3 bases and V 3 bases, and 8 bases lay outside the gene matches. CDR3 in amino acids: CASSDRILAGVYEQYF. The CDR3 region has the DNA TGTGCCAGCAGCGACCGAATACTAGCGGGAGTCTACGAGCAGTACTTC.